A single sample gave rise to the 19 T cell receptor beta chains below, sequenced in a study of cytomegalovirus exposure and HLA in healthy donors. Primers: 60 Vbeta forward and 13 Jbeta reverse. The protocol was immunoSEQ multiplex PCR, while the TCRdb copy is restricted to in-frame clones and leaves out a portion. Counted here are 150,000 or so clones, over 75% occurring once; the ten biggest clones make up around 6.1%. Sequenced sample: PBMCs. These receptors came from a man aged 25-45 years in good health and CMV-seropositive.

The V and J genes are TRBV11-2 and TRBJ1-3; no clear D gene. V lost 2 bases and J lost 3, with 5 bases in between. The CDR3 loop spans 13 amino acids. CDR1 and CDR2 (germline): SGHAT, FQNNGV. CDR3 coding DNA: TGTGCCAGCAGCTTAAGCGATGGAAACACCATATATTTT. This translates into CASSLSDGNTIYF.

The genes are TRBV27 and TRBJ1-4; the match to TRBD1 covers 9 bases. Trimming at V came to 6 bases and at J to 7 bases, leaving 6 bases not matched to a gene. CDR3 length: 14 residues. Per germline, CDR1 MNHEY and CDR2 SMNVEV (reference sequence). The DNA for the CDR3 is TGTGCCAGCAGCGGGACAGGGCTAGGTGAAAAACTGTTTTTT. Translating gives CASSGTGLGEKLFF.

With respect to this clone: The junction does not match germline at one end; this may be a read error. This chain uses TRBV29-1 with TRBJ2-7; TRBD1 agrees at 11 bases. The CDR3 totals 13 residues. Per the germline V gene, CDR1 is SQVTM and CDR2 is ANQGSEA. CDR3 nucleotides: TGCGGCGTACCACAAGGACAGGGGGCCGAGCAGTACTTC. Its protein product is CGVPQGQGAEQYF.

Many counts were recorded for this clone. CDR3 sequence (DNA): TGTGCCAGCAGTGGGACAGGGGGCGCCGGGGAGCTGTTTTTT. This encodes CASSGTGGAGELFF. This chain uses TRBV6-4 with TRBJ2-2; the match to TRBD1 covers 11 bases. V dropped 4 bases and J dropped 6; count of bases not matched to a gene: 1. The V gene's germline CDR1 is MRHNA and CDR2 SNTAGT. The CDR3 length is 14 residues.

The chain couples TRBV27 to TRBJ2-5; 12 nucleotides match TRBD2. Germline V CDR1 and CDR2: MNHEY, SMNVEV (reference sequence). The CDR3 length is 15 residues. With V trimmed by 4 bases and J by 2 bases, 2 bases remained unmatched. The CDR3 is CASSWTSGNQETQYF. The CDR3 DNA is TGTGCCAGCAGTTGGACTAGCGGGAATCAAGAGACCCAGTACTTC.

The J gene is TRBJ1-1, the V gene TRBV2; D may be TRBD1 (6 bases). The CDR3 is 15 residues long. CDR1 is SNHLY and CDR2 is FYNNEI in the germline V gene. The ends were cut back, 6 bases at V and 6 bases at J, with 20 bases in the middle. The CDR3 nucleotides read TGTGCCAGCAGCAAAGATCAAGGGGGGGTGGCTGAAGCTTTCTTT. Its translation is CASSKDQGGVAEAFF.

In regard to this clone: Other DNA sequences in this specimen translate into the identical CDR3. This chain joins TRBV5-1 and TRBJ1-5, with D possibly matching TRBD1 (6 bases). CDR1 is SGHRS and CDR2 is YFSETQ in the germline V gene. The CDR3 covers 15 residues. Between the trimmed V and J ends, which lost 0 bases and 2 bases, there was a span of 9 bases. CDR3 nucleotide sequence: TGCGCCAGCAGCTTGGTGGCAGGGGGCAATCAGCCCCAGCATTTT. It translates to CASSLVAGGNQPQHF.

The V call is TRBV5-6, the J call TRBJ2-7, with 12 bases aligning to TRBD2. In germline, CDR1 is SGHDT, CDR2 YYEEEE. This CDR3 is built from 14 residues. The V and J ends lost 0 bases and 12 bases, in that order; junction bases with no gene match: 7. The CDR3: CASSLGTSGTFWYF. CDR3 nucleotides: TGTGCCAGCAGCTTGGGGACTAGCGGGACCTTTTGGTACTTC.

The chain joins TRBV7-7 to TRBJ1-3; D is possibly TRBD1 (6 bases). This CDR3 contains 13 residues. V was cut by 4 bases and J by 4 bases, with 8 bases left in between. Germline V gene sequence: CDR1 SSHAT, CDR2 FNYEAQ (reference sequence). The CDR3 is CASSSGQGNTIYF. The CDR3 DNA sequence: TGTGCCAGCAGCTCGGGACAAGGAAACACCATATATTTT.

This clone appeared once. V is TRBV20-1 and J is TRBJ2-1; D perhaps matches TRBD2 (6 bases). The V end lost 3 bases, the J end lost 10 bases, and 10 bases lay between the germline ends. From germline, CDR1 is DFQATT and CDR2 SNEGSKA (reference sequence). The CDR3 contains 11 residues. CDR3 protein: CSARPGVEQFF. The CDR3 nucleotides are TGCAGTGCTAGGCCGGGGGTGGAGCAGTTCTTC.

The CDR3 region is CASRVDNREAFF. The CDR3 nucleotides are TGTGCCAGCAGAGTTGACAACCGTGAAGCTTTCTTT. The V gene is TRBV2, the J gene TRBJ1-1; D unresolved. V was pared by 6 bases and J by 7 bases, with 12 bases between. Germline V gene sequence: CDR1 SNHLY, CDR2 FYNNEI. CDR3 length: 12 amino acids.

The chain carries TRBV28 and TRBJ2-7, with D perhaps TRBD2 (6 bases). Germline CDR1 MDHEN, CDR2 SYDVKM. Trimming removed 10 bases from V and 6 bases from J, with 13 bases in between. CDR3 length: 11 amino acids. CDR3: CATTKGGEQYF. CDR3 sequence (DNA): TGTGCCACTACGAAGGGAGGCGAGCAGTACTTC.

J is TRBJ2-3 and V is TRBV27; tentative D call: TRBD1 (6 bases). The CDR3 has 16 amino acids. With 2 bases removed from V and 1 base from J, the gap between germline ends came to 13 bases. Germline-derived CDR1 and CDR2 are MNHEY and SMNVEV (reference sequence). This CDR3 reads CASSLLGRGGTDTQYF. The CDR3 region has the DNA TGTGCCAGCAGTTTACTTGGCAGGGGCGGCACAGATACGCAGTATTTT.

The J gene is TRBJ1-6, the V gene TRBV4-3, with TRBD1 as a possible D gene (5 bases). Trimming cost V 1 base and J 0 bases, with 16 bases left between them. Germline loops: CDR1 LGHNA, CDR2 YSLEER. CDR3 size: 19 residues. The CDR3 spells CASSQAPGRGSSYNSPLHF. In DNA form, the CDR3 reads TGCGCCAGCAGCCAAGCCCCCGGGAGGGGTAGCTCCTATAATTCACCCCTCCACTTT.

The chain employs TRBV6-1 and TRBJ2-1; 7 nucleotides line up with TRBD2. The CDR3 is made up of 15 amino acids. CDR1 and CDR2 (germline): MNHNS, SASEGT. The ends lost 1 base at V and 5 bases at J; junction bases unmatched: 5. The CDR3 loop is CASSEVERGNNEQFF. The CDR3 DNA reads as TGTGCCAGCAGTGAAGTCGAGCGGGGAAACAATGAGCAGTTCTTC.

The chain has TRBV2 and TRBJ2-7; possibly TRBD2 for D (7 bases). This CDR3 spans 12 amino acids. V was trimmed by 7 bases and J by 2 bases, leaving 9 bases between them. Germline V gives CDR1 SNHLY, CDR2 FYNNEI. The CDR3 loop reads CASKGGAYEQYF. CDR3 in DNA: TGTGCCAGCAAAGGGGGGGCCTACGAGCAGTACTTC.

The J gene is TRBJ2-1, the V gene TRBV6-5; D perhaps matches TRBD1 (5 bases). The CDR3 sequence is 14 residues long. V gave up 5 bases and J gave up 10 bases, with 18 bases separating them. Germline V lookup: CDR1 MNHEY, CDR2 SVGAGI. Written as DNA, the CDR3 is TGTGCCAGCAGTCCCTGGAAGGGGTCTGGCGAGCAGTTCTTC. It encodes CASSPWKGSGEQFF.

This clone has a single count. This chain links TRBV7-2 with TRBJ2-3; D gene unclear. CDR1 is SGHTA and CDR2 is FQGNSA in the germline V gene. The CDR3 is 14 amino acids. The germline V and J ends were trimmed by 1 base and 1 base, with 6 bases remaining between them. The CDR3 spells CASSLDRGTDTQYF. CDR3 DNA: TGTGCCAGCAGCTTAGATCGGGGCACAGATACGCAGTATTTT.

V usage is TRBV28 and J usage is TRBJ1-4; 11 bases agree with TRBD1. Looked up from germline, CDR1 is MDHEN and CDR2 is SYDVKM. This CDR3 is built from 12 residues. With 8 bases clipped from V and 7 bases from J, the junction kept 0 bases outside the gene matches. Written as DNA, the CDR3 is TGTGCCAGCGGGACAGGGGGTGAAAAACTGTTTTTT. Translation: CASGTGGEKLFF.